This TCR beta chain was obtained from a study of somatic mutations in cytotoxic T cells in rheumatoid arthritis. Study-level background: Flow sorting yielded some V beta antibody-stained T-cell populations at nearly 100% purity, among them V beta1+ cells sequenced for TCRB. Regarding the study as a whole: Patients with rheumatoid arthritis did not differ significantly from age-matched healthy controls in CD8+ T-cell clonality. The slightly lower representation of TRBV07 among rheumatoid arthritis patients did not undergo correction for multiple comparisons.

This clone was detected a few times. Its antigen is not identified. This CDR3 is also generated by other DNA sequences in the sample. The V gene end was trimmed by 6 bases and the J gene end by 1 base; junction bases not matched to a gene: 3. The CDR3 length is 14 residues. Germline V gives CDR1 MNHEY, CDR2 SVGAGI. The investigators isolated CD4+ and CD8+ cells by positive magnetic bead selection and checked their purity by flow cytometry. Assay: immunoSEQ multiplex PCR; the TCRdb copy retains only in-frame clones and omits some. This sample has roughly 4,700 clones, with 78% found just once. V and J are TRBV6-5 and TRBJ2-7; 10 bases are shared with TRBD1. Sequencing input: CD8+ T cells sorted from blood. This TCR came from a man in his 70s with rheumatoid arthritis. CDR3 nucleotides: TGTGCCAGCAGCCCGGGACAGGGGTCCTACGAGCAGTACTTC. Its translation is CASSPGQGSYEQYF.